This note documents a single T cell receptor beta chain sequence. CDR3 length equals 17 residues. Germline V lookup: CDR1 SGHVS, CDR2 FQNEAQ. With 1 base clipped from V and 3 bases from J, the junction kept 7 bases outside the gene matches. TCRdb fed the RACE reads into MiXCR, producing one record per CDR3 protein. The sample comprises fewer than 400,000 distinct CDR3 sequences, around 7% of which are singletons, and roughly 7.9% rests with the top ten. These data originate in a study of human T cells and chemical hapten exposure. Time point reported: patch test 1, 2 weeks after DPC sensitization. The treatment was: therapeutic diphenylcyclopropenone sensitization with weekly scalp DPC.

This clonotype was obtained from a woman younger than 35 with alopecia areata. Some clones in this sample may be carry-over from other donors' samples. The chain uses TRBV7-8 and TRBJ1-3; TRBD1 matches 9 bases. The sample in question was whole blood, obtained in connection with sensitization to the hapten diphenylcyclopropenone (DPC). The CDR3 loop reads CASSLVQGARYGNTIYF. Here the CDR3 DNA reads TGTGCCAGCAGCTTAGTACAGGGGGCGAGATATGGAAACACCATATATTTT.